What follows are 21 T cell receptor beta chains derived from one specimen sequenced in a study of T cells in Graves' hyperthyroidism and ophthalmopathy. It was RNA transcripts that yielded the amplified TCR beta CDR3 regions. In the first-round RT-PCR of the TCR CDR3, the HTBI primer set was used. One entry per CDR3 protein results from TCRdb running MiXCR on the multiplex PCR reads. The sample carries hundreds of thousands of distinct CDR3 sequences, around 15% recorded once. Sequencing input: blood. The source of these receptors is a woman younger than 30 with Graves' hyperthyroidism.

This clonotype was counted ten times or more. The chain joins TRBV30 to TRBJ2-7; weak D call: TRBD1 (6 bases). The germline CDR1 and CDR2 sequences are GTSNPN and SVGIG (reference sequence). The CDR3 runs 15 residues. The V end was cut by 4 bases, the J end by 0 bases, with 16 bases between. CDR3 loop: CAWTYRDTTSYEQYF. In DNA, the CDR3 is TGTGCCTGGACCTACAGGGATACCACCTCCTACGAGCAGTACTTC. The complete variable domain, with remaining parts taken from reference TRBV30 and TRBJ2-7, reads SQTIHQWPATLVQPVGSPLSLECTVEGTSNPNLYWYRQAAGRGLQLLFYSVGIGQISSEVPQNLSASRPQDRQFILSSKKLLLSDSGFYLCAWTYRDTTSYEQYFGPGTRLTVT.

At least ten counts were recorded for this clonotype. This CDR3 reads CASSYTLAGGQNEQFF. The CDR3 DNA reads as TGTGCCAGCAGCTACACCTTAGCGGGAGGCCAAAATGAGCAGTTCTTC. The chain combines TRBV28 with TRBJ2-1, with TRBD2 matching 10 bases. The junction had 12 bases not matched to a gene; V was cut back by 6 bases and J by 7 bases. CDR3 length equals 16 residues. Germline CDR1 and CDR2: MDHEN and SYDVKM.

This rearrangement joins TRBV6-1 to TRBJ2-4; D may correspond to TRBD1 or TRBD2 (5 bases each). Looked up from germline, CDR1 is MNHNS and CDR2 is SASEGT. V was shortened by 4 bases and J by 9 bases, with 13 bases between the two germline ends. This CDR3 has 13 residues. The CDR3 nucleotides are TGTGCCAGCAGTGGTAGCGAGACAGTCATTCAGTACTTC. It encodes CASSGSETVIQYF.

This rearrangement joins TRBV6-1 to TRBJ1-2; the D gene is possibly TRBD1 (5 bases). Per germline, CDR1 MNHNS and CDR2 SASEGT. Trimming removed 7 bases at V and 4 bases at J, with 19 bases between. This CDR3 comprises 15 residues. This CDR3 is CASTPKTRDPYGYTF. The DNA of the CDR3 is TGTGCCAGCACTCCTAAAACCAGGGACCCCTATGGCTACACCTTC.

The CDR3 nucleotides read TGTGCCAGCAGTGAAGCCTCAAAGATGGTACTCTATGGCTACACCTTC. It encodes CASSEASKMVLYGYTF. The chain is built from TRBV2 and TRBJ1-2, with D unclear. The CDR3 runs to 16 residues. Germline V gives CDR1 SNHLY, CDR2 FYNNEI. V lost 0 bases, J lost 4 bases, and 15 bases lay in between.

CDR3 sequence (DNA): TGCAGTGCTAGAGAAACACAAGCCAAAAACATTCAGTACTTC. It codes for CSARETQAKNIQYF. J is TRBJ2-4 and V is TRBV20-1, with D hard to call. CDR1 DFQATT and CDR2 SNEGSKA come from the germline V gene (reference sequence). The CDR3 sequence is 14 residues long. The germline V and J ends were trimmed by 0 bases and 0 bases, with 6 bases remaining between them.

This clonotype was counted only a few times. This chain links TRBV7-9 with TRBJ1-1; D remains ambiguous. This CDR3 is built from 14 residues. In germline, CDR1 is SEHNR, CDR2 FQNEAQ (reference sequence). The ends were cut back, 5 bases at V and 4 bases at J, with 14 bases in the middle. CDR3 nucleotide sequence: TGTGCCAGCAGCCCCGGAGTCCCCGGCACTGAAGCTTTCTTT. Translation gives CASSPGVPGTEAFF.

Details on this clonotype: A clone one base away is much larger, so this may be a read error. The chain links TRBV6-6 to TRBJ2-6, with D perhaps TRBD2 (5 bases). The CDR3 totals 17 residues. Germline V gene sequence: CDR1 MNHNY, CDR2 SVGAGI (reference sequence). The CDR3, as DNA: TGTGCCAGCAGATACTCGATTCCGGGATCTGGGGCCAACGTCCTGACTTTC. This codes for CASRYSIPGSGANVLTF.

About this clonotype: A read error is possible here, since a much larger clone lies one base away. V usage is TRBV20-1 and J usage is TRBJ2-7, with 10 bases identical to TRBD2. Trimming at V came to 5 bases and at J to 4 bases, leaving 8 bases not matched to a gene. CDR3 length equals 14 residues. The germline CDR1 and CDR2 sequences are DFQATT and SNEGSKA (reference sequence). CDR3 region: CSARSSGRLYEQYF. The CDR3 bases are TGCAGTGCTCGGTCTAGCGGGAGACTGTACGAGCAGTACTTC.

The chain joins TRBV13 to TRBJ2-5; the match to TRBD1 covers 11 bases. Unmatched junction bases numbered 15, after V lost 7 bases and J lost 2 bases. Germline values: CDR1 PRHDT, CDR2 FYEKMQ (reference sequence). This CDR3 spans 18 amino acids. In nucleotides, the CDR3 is TGTGCCAGCAACCCAGGAAGGACAGGGGGCGTGAGACAAGAGACCCAGTACTTC. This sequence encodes CASNPGRTGGVRQETQYF.

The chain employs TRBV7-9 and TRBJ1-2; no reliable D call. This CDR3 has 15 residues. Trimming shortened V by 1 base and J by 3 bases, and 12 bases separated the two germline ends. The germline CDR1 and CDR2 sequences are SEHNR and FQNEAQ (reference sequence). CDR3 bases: TGTGCCAGCAGCTTAGTATTCGAGGGTCACTATGGCTACACCTTC. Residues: CASSLVFEGHYGYTF.

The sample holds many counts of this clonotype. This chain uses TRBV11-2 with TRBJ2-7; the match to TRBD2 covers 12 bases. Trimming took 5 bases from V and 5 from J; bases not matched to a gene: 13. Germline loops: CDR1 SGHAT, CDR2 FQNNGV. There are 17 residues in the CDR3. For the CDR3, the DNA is TGTGCCAGCAGCCCCCGCCCCCGGACTAGCGGGAACCACGAGCAGTACTTC. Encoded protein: CASSPRPRTSGNHEQYF.

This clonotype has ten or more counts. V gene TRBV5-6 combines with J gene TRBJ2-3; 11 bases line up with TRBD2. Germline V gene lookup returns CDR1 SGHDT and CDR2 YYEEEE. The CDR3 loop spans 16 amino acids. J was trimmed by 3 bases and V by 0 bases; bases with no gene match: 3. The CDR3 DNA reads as TGTGCCAGCAGCTTGGCAGGACTAGCGGGTACAGATACGCAGTATTTT. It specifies CASSLAGLAGTDTQYF.

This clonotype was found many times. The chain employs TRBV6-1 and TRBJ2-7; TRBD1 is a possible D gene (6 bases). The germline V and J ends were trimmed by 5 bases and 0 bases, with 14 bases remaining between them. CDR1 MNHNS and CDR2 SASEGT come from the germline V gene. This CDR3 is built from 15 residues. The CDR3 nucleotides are TGTGCCAGCAGTAGCTCCTGGACAGCCTCCTACGAGCAGTACTTC. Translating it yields CASSSSWTASYEQYF.

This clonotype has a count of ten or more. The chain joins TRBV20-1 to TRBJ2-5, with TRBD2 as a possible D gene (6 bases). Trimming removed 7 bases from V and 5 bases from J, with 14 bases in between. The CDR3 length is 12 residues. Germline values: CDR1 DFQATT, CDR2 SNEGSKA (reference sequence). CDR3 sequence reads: CSVRGIRETQYF. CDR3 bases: TGCAGTGTCCGCGGGATAAGGGAGACCCAGTACTTC.

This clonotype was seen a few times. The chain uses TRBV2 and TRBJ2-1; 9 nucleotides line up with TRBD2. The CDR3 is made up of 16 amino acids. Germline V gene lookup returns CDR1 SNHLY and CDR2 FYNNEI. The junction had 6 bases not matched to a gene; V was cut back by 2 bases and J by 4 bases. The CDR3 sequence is CASSERGRASYNEQFF. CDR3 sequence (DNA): TGTGCCAGCAGTGAACGCGGGAGGGCCTCTTACAATGAGCAGTTCTTC.

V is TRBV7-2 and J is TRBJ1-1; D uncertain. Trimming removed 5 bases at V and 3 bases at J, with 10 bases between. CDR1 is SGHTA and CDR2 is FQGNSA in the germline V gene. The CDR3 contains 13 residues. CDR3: CASSADPDTEAFF. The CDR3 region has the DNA TGTGCCAGCAGCGCAGACCCGGACACTGAAGCTTTCTTT.

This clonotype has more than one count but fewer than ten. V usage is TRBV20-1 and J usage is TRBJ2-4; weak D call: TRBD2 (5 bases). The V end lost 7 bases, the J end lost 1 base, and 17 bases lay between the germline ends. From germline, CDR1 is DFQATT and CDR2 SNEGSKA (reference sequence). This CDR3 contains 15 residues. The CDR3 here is CSVGVAGRAKNIQYF. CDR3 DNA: TGCAGTGTCGGGGTGGCGGGTAGGGCCAAAAACATTCAGTACTTC.

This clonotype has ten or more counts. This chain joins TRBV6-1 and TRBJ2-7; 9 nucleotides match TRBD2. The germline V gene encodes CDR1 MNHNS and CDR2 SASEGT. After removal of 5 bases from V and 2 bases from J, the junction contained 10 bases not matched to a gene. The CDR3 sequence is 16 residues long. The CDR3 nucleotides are TGTGCCAGCAGTTCCCGTAGCGGGGGCCCCCCCTACGAGCAGTACTTC. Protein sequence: CASSSRSGGPPYEQYF.

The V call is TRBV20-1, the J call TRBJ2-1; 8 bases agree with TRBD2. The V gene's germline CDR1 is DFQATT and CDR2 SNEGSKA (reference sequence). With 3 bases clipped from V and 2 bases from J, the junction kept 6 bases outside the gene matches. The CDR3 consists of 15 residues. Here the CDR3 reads CSARWLAGPYNEQFF. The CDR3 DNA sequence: TGCAGTGCTAGGTGGCTAGCGGGCCCCTACAATGAGCAGTTCTTC.

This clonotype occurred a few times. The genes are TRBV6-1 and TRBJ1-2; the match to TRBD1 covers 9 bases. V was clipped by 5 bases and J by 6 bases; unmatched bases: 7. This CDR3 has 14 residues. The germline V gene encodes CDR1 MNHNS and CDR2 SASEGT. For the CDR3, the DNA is TGTGCCAGCAGTTTATTACAGGGGGCGGATGGCTACACCTTC. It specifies CASSLLQGADGYTF.